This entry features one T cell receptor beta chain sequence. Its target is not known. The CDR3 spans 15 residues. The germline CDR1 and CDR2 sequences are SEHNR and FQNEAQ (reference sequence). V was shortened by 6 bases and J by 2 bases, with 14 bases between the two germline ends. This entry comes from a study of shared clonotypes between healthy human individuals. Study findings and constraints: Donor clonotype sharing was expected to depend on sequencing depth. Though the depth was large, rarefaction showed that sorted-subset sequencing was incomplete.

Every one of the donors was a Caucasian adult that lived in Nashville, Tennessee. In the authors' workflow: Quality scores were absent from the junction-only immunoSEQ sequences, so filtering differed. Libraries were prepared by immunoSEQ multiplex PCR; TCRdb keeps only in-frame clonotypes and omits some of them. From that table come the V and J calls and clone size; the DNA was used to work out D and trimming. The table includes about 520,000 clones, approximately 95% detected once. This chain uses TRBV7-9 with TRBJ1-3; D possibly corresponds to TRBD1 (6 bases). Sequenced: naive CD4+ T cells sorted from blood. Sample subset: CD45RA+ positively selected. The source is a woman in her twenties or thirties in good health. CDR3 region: CASRQPGGPGNTIYF. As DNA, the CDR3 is TGTGCCAGCAGGCAACCTGGGGGGCCTGGAAACACCATATATTTT.